These 10 T cell receptor beta chains were sequenced from one sample in a study of T cells expressing NK-cell markers. TCRdb re-called the 5' RACE reads and catalogs CDR3 proteins one per entry, DNA excluded. The data show hundreds of thousands of distinct CDR3 sequences, and the top ten clones hold around 4.3%. Sequencing was performed on blood T cells: a sorted CD56 or NKG2C T cell subset, CD4+ or CD8+ T cells, or bulk PBMC T cells (not recorded which). The receptors shown here come from a woman between 18 and 70 years old in good health.

The V and J genes are TRBV7-7 and TRBJ2-1; TCRdb selects TRBD1, and the lack of DNA leaves this call unchecked. The germline gives CDR1 SSHAT, CDR2 FNYEAQ (reference sequence). The CDR3 runs to 13 residues. The CDR3: CASSLEGSGEQFF. Supplemented by reference TRBV7-7 and TRBJ2-1, the full variable domain reads GAGVSQSPRYKVTKRGQDVTLRCDPISSHATLYWYQQALGQGPEFLTYFNYEAQPDKSGLPSDRFSAERPEGSISTLTIQRTEQRDSAMYRCASSLEGSGEQFFGPGTRLTVL.

The V call is TRBV18, the J call TRBJ2-3. This CDR3 contains 15 residues. Germline V gene sequence: CDR1 KGHSH, CDR2 LQKENI. Here the CDR3 reads CASSETGLAADTQYF.

The rearrangement links TRBV4-2 to TRBJ2-1; TCRdb's D gene call, TRBD1, goes unchecked for lack of DNA. The germline V gene has CDR1 LGHNA and CDR2 YNFKEQ. This CDR3 is 16 amino acids long. CDR3 sequence: CASSQVRRGRQNEQFF.

The chain combines TRBV20-1 with TRBJ2-2; as DNA is missing, the TRBD1 call by TCRdb cannot be tested. Germline assignment: CDR1 DFQATT and CDR2 SNEGSKA (reference sequence). The CDR3 is 17 amino acids. CDR3: CSARDGGYNWGTGELFF.

This chain joins TRBV5-1 and TRBJ2-3; no DNA is available, so the TRBD2 call from TCRdb remains unchecked. Germline CDR1 and CDR2: SGHRS and YFSETQ. The CDR3 length is 15 residues. CDR3 in amino acids: CASSLELAFTDTQYF.

The J gene is TRBJ2-1, the V gene TRBV5-1; the D gene TCRdb calls, TRBD2, cannot be checked with no DNA. This CDR3 is 18 amino acids long. CDR1 and CDR2 from the germline V gene are SGHRS and YFSETQ. The CDR3 protein is CASSPTSGRAVSYNEQFF.

The chain has TRBV5-1 and TRBJ2-5; absent DNA, TCRdb's TRBD1 call cannot be checked. CDR3 length: 16 residues. The germline gives CDR1 SGHRS, CDR2 YFSETQ. The CDR3 sequence: CASSLDPGTAQETQYF.

CDR3 sequence reads: CSVQGPSGNTIYF. The rearrangement joins TRBV20-1 to TRBJ1-3; absent DNA, TCRdb's TRBD1 call cannot be checked. The CDR3 sequence is 13 residues long. CDR1 and CDR2 from the germline V gene are DFQATT and SNEGSKA (reference sequence).

This chain connects TRBV27 to TRBJ2-6; TCRdb's assignment of TRBD1 cannot be checked, as there is no DNA. In germline, CDR1 is MNHEY, CDR2 SMNVEV (reference sequence). CDR3 length equals 15 residues. The CDR3 reads CASGRDRSGANVLTF.

This CDR3 reads CASSSTGAVTEAFF. This rearrangement joins TRBV7-2 to TRBJ1-1; TCRdb names TRBD1, which stays unverified in the absence of DNA. Germline V gene data show CDR1 as SGHTA and CDR2 as FQGNSA. This CDR3 is 14 amino acids long.